Presented here are 19 T cell receptor beta chains from one specimen sequenced in a study of cytomegalovirus exposure and HLA in healthy donors. It was with 60 Vbeta and 13 Jbeta primers that the PCR ran. Assay used: immunoSEQ multiplex PCR; TCRdb lists only in-frame clones, some missing. The sample has some 150,000 clones, 55% to 70% seen once. Sequenced input: PBMCs. These receptors all come from a woman aged 55-75 years in good health and CMV-seropositive.

The chain joins TRBV10-1 to TRBJ2-2; 7 nucleotides match TRBD2. V lost 10 bases and J lost 6; bases outside the gene matches: 11. The length of the CDR3 is 14 residues. Germline V CDR1 and CDR2: WNHNN, SYGVQD (reference sequence). CDR3 nucleotides: TGCGCCACCCGTGTAGGACTAGTTGCCGGGGAGCTGTTTTTT. Residues: CATRVGLVAGELFF.

The rearrangement joins TRBV28 to TRBJ2-5, with unresolved D. Trimming shortened V by 1 base and J by 0 bases, and 3 bases separated the two germline ends. The germline V gene has CDR1 MDHEN and CDR2 SYDVKM. This CDR3 is 13 amino acids long. CDR3 DNA: TGTGCCAGCAGTTTATCGTACCAAGAGACCCAGTACTTC. Encoded protein: CASSLSYQETQYF.

The chain employs TRBV29-1 and TRBJ1-1; 8 bases agree with TRBD1. Germline CDR1 reads SQVTM; CDR2 reads ANQGSEA. With 7 bases clipped from V and 5 bases from J, the junction kept 12 bases outside the gene matches. This CDR3 has 14 residues. The DNA for the CDR3 is TGCAGCGCCCATTACCCACAGGGGGTTACTGAAGCTTTCTTT. It encodes CSAHYPQGVTEAFF.

J is TRBJ2-7 and V is TRBV6-5; 7 positions agree with TRBD2. CDR1 and CDR2 (germline): MNHEY, SVGAGI. V was clipped by 8 bases and J by 0 bases; unmatched bases: 10. CDR3 length: 15 amino acids. The CDR3 sequence: CASRTEGRASYEQYF. DNA for the CDR3: TGTGCCAGCCGAACGGAAGGGAGGGCCTCCTACGAGCAGTACTTC.

The chain links TRBV28 to TRBJ2-1, with 7 nucleotides matching TRBD2. The length of the CDR3 is 16 residues. V gave up 4 bases and J gave up 4 bases; unmatched junction bases: 10. Germline values: CDR1 MDHEN, CDR2 SYDVKM. The CDR3 DNA sequence: TGTGCCAGCAGTTCGCTCCTAGCGGAGGAGTACAATGAGCAGTTCTTC. Amino acid sequence: CASSSLLAEEYNEQFF.

As regards this clone: No conserved phenylalanine or tryptophan is present at the end of the CDR3, so a read error is the likely explanation. The DNA is omitted, as the CDR3 cannot be located on it reliably, and the CDR3 follows TCRdb's listing. This chain links TRBV6-4 with TRBJ2-7; the tabulated D call, TRBD2, remains unverified against the DNA. Germline CDR1 is MRHNA and CDR2 is SNTAGT. A total of 9 residues make up the CDR3, ends included. The chain's CDR3 is CASSDSSGI.

This sequence joins TRBV10-3 and TRBJ1-5; D perhaps matches TRBD1 (5 bases). Germline CDR1 ENHRY, CDR2 SYGVKD. The CDR3 runs 12 residues. Trimming removed 10 bases from V and 5 bases from J, with 12 bases in between. The CDR3 protein is CATQGGDQPQHF. For the CDR3, the DNA is TGTGCCACCCAGGGAGGGGATCAGCCCCAGCATTTT.

This clone was observed once. The V call is TRBV18, the J call TRBJ2-1; 8 bases agree with TRBD2. This CDR3 is 16 amino acids long. Trimming cost V 0 bases and J 2 bases; bases outside gene matches: 3. In germline, CDR1 is KGHSH, CDR2 LQKENI. The CDR3 region has the DNA TGTGCCAGCTCACCACCGGGGACTAGGGCCTACAATGAGCAGTTCTTC. This translates into CASSPPGTRAYNEQFF.

The rearrangement joins TRBV7-2 to TRBJ2-3; possible D gene TRBD2, 6 bases. V lost 7 bases and J 7 bases, leaving 21 bases between the germline ends. CDR1 and CDR2 from the germline V gene are SGHTA and FQGNSA. The CDR3 covers 15 residues. For the CDR3, the DNA is TGTGCCAGCACCTCCCAGGCCGGGGGTATGAATACGCAGTATTTT. Protein: CASTSQAGGMNTQYF.

The chain employs TRBV20-1 and TRBJ2-3, with a weak D call TRBD1 (5 bases). Per germline, CDR1 DFQATT and CDR2 SNEGSKA (reference sequence). CDR3 size: 11 residues. In nucleotides, the CDR3 is TGCAGCCTTTCTCAGGGAGATACGCAGTATTTT. Translating gives CSLSQGDTQYF.

The V call is TRBV2, the J call TRBJ1-1, with D uncertain. The CDR3 totals 17 residues. V lost 2 bases and J lost 3, with 19 bases in between. The germline V gene encodes CDR1 SNHLY and CDR2 FYNNEI. CDR3: CASSETGSFSPYTEAFF. CDR3 bases: TGTGCCAGCAGTGAAACGGGTTCCTTCTCACCATACACTGAAGCTTTCTTT. Drawing the rest from reference TRBV2 and TRBJ1-1, the complete variable domain is EPEVTQTPSHQVTQMGQEVILRCVPISNHLYFYWYRQILGQKVEFLVSFYNNEISEKSEIFDDQFSVERPDGSNFTLKIRSTKLEDSAMYFCASSETGSFSPYTEAFFGQGTRLTVV.

The chain combines TRBV18 with TRBJ1-3; TRBD1 agrees at 8 bases. This CDR3 spans 16 amino acids. Germline V CDR1 and CDR2: KGHSH, LQKENI. Trimming at V came to 3 bases and at J to 4 bases, leaving 8 bases not matched to a gene. This chain's CDR3 is CASSPQKTGAGNTIYF. Here the CDR3 DNA reads TGTGCCAGCTCACCCCAGAAGACAGGGGCCGGAAACACCATATATTTT.

This chain links TRBV5-1 with TRBJ1-2; 7 bases match TRBD1. The V and J ends lost 3 bases and 4 bases, in that order; junction bases with no gene match: 9. CDR3 length: 15 amino acids. The germline CDR1 and CDR2 sequences are SGHRS and YFSETQ. CDR3 coding DNA: TGCGCCAGCAGCTCGCGGACAGGAGACATCTATGGCTACACCTTC. Translating gives CASSSRTGDIYGYTF. Full variable domain (rest looked up from reference TRBV5-1 and TRBJ1-2): KAGVTQTPRYLIKTRGQQVTLSCSPISGHRSVSWYQQTPGQGLQFLFEYFSETQRNKGNFPGRFSGRQFSNSRSEMNVSTLELGDSALYLCASSSRTGDIYGYTFGSGTRLTVV.

The V gene is TRBV9, the J gene TRBJ2-3, with TRBD2 matching 14 bases. Germline trimming cut 3 bases from V and 6 bases from J; bases unmatched to any gene: 9. The germline gives CDR1 SGDLS, CDR2 YYNGEE. The CDR3 is made up of 17 amino acids. CDR3 DNA sequence: TGTGCCAGCAGCGCCACACCCTGGACTAGCGGGGGGGATACGCAGTATTTT. Its protein is CASSATPWTSGGDTQYF.

This chain uses TRBV7-8 with TRBJ1-5, with no clear D. This CDR3 is built from 17 residues. Germline loops: CDR1 SGHVS, CDR2 FQNEAQ. Trimming stripped 5 bases from V and 2 bases from J, with 19 bases between. The CDR3 loop is CASSRRITSGGNQPQHF. The CDR3 nucleotides are TGTGCCAGCAGCCGGAGGATTACGAGTGGGGGCAATCAGCCCCAGCATTTT.

This clone was detected a few times. The CDR3 DNA follows: TGTGCCAGCAGTGAATTCAGTTATAATTCACCCCTCCACTTT. It is translated as CASSEFSYNSPLHF. The chain links TRBV25-1 to TRBJ1-6; unclear D gene. The CDR3 has 14 amino acids. Deletions cut 1 base from V and 4 bases from J, with 5 bases between. In germline, CDR1 is MGHDK, CDR2 SYGVNS.

The rearrangement joins TRBV28 to TRBJ1-4; TRBD1 matches at 7 bases. The CDR3 is made up of 16 amino acids. CDR1 and CDR2 (germline): MDHEN, SYDVKM. V lost 6 bases and J lost 7; bases outside the gene matches: 14. Here the CDR3 DNA reads TGTGCCAGCAGAACCCCCGGACAGGCTTGGGGTGAAAAACTGTTTTTT. Amino acid sequence: CASRTPGQAWGEKLFF. The complete variable domain, with remaining parts taken from reference TRBV28 and TRBJ1-4, reads DVKVTQSSRYLVKRTGEKVFLECVQDMDHENMFWYRQDPGLGLRLIYFSYDVKMKEKGDIPEGYSVSREKKERFSLILESASTNQTSMYLCASRTPGQAWGEKLFFGSGTQLSVL.

V and J are TRBV4-3 and TRBJ2-1; D perhaps matches TRBD2 (6 bases). V lost 2 bases and J 7 bases, leaving 9 bases between the germline ends. This CDR3 is 13 amino acids long. Germline CDR1 LGHNA, CDR2 YSLEER. The CDR3 spells CASSQFRGNEQFF. The CDR3, as DNA: TGCGCCAGCAGCCAATTCCGGGGGAATGAGCAGTTCTTC.

A few counts support this clone. This chain joins TRBV4-1 and TRBJ2-5; maybe TRBD1 (6 bases). Germline V gene lookup returns CDR1 MGHRA and CDR2 YSYEKL. This CDR3 contains 12 residues. The V end was cut by 0 bases, the J end by 7 bases, with 6 bases between. The CDR3, as DNA: TGCGCCAGCAGCCAAGAAGGGGGGACCCAGTACTTC. Amino acid sequence: CASSQEGGTQYF.